A selection of T cell receptor beta chains follows, all from one sample in a study of shared clonotypes between healthy human individuals. TCRdb's table, derived via immunoSEQ multiplex PCR, lists solely in-frame clones and lacks some. Of 450,000 to 600,000 clones listed, 75% to 85% are singletons. Specimen: PBMCs. These receptor sequences come from a woman aged 40 to 50 in good health. Some clones in this sample may be carry-over from other donors' samples. Both conserved end residues are part of each CDR3. Each record gives: clone size, J gene, V gene, D gene, CDR3 DNA, CDR3 protein. D genes are given only for firm matches. Part of the rows lack a size; the others show once, few, many or a class for expanded clones.

abundance: once; j_gene: TRBJ2-3; v_gene: TRBV6-5; d_gene: .; CDR3nt: TGTGCCAGCAGTTACGGTCTGACTGCTACAGATACGCAGTATTTT; CDR3aa: CASSYGLTATDTQYF
abundance: .; j_gene: TRBJ2-1; v_gene: TRBV15; d_gene: .; CDR3nt: TGTGCCACCAGCAGAGGGGAGGACGGCTACAATGAGCAGTTCTTC; CDR3aa: CATSRGEDGYNEQFF
abundance: few; j_gene: TRBJ2-1; v_gene: TRBV19; d_gene: .; CDR3nt: TGTGCCAGTAGTATGGGTCAGGGCTCCTACAATGAGCAGTTCTTC; CDR3aa: CASSMGQGSYNEQFF
abundance: .; j_gene: TRBJ2-2; v_gene: TRBV19; d_gene: TRBD2; CDR3nt: TGTGCCAGTCGGGGGACTAGAGACACCGGGGAGCTGTTTTTT; CDR3aa: CASRGTRDTGELFF
abundance: .; j_gene: TRBJ2-5; v_gene: TRBV30; d_gene: .; CDR3nt: TGTGCCTGGAGTGCAGGATTGCAAGAGACCCAGTACTTC; CDR3aa: CAWSAGLQETQYF
abundance: .; j_gene: TRBJ2-3; v_gene: TRBV2; d_gene: TRBD1; CDR3nt: TGTGCCAGCAGGGACAGGGGAGTAAATAGAGGGGCGCAGTATTTT; CDR3aa: CASRDRGVNRGAQYF
abundance: .; j_gene: TRBJ2-1; v_gene: TRBV7-3; d_gene: TRBD2; CDR3nt: TGTGCCAAAAGCGGGAGGTCTTCCTACAATGAGCAGTTCTTC; CDR3aa: CAKSGRSSYNEQFF
abundance: .; j_gene: TRBJ2-7; v_gene: TRBV4-1; d_gene: TRBD1; CDR3nt: TGCGCCAGCAGCCCCAGGGACAGGTCCTACGAGCAGTACTTC; CDR3aa: CASSPRDRSYEQYF
abundance: .; j_gene: TRBJ1-1; v_gene: TRBV11-3; d_gene: .; CDR3nt: TGTGCCAGCAGCTTAAGGGCGAGTACTGAAGCTTTCTTT; CDR3aa: CASSLRASTEAFF
abundance: .; j_gene: TRBJ2-5; v_gene: TRBV5-8; d_gene: TRBD1; CDR3nt: TGTGCCAGCAGCCTCCCGGGGGACAGGGTCGGGGAGACCCAGTACTTC; CDR3aa: CASSLPGDRVGETQYF
abundance: .; j_gene: TRBJ1-2; v_gene: TRBV2; d_gene: .; CDR3nt: TGTGCCAGCAGTGAAGTTAGGGACTATGGCTACACCTTC; CDR3aa: CASSEVRDYGYTF
abundance: few; j_gene: TRBJ1-6; v_gene: TRBV6-1; d_gene: .; CDR3nt: TGTGGCTCAGGTGGGGATAATTCACCCCTCCACTTT; CDR3aa: CGSGGDNSPLHF
abundance: .; j_gene: TRBJ2-5; v_gene: TRBV18; d_gene: .; CDR3nt: TGTGCCAGCTCACCCGAGCCCCTAGACGGCCAAGAGACCCAGTACTTC; CDR3aa: CASSPEPLDGQETQYF
abundance: many; j_gene: TRBJ2-7; v_gene: TRBV13; d_gene: TRBD2; CDR3nt: TGTGCCAGCAGCTTAACCTTCGGGAGGGATTACTACGAGCAGTACTTC; CDR3aa: CASSLTFGRDYYEQYF
abundance: .; j_gene: TRBJ1-2; v_gene: TRBV5-1; d_gene: .; CDR3nt: TGCGCCAGCAGCCCGGACAACTATGGCTACACCTTC; CDR3aa: CASSPDNYGYTF
abundance: .; j_gene: TRBJ1-4; v_gene: TRBV6-5; d_gene: TRBD1; CDR3nt: TGTGCCAGCAGACTGACAGGGGGCTTGGAAGAAAAACTGTTTTTT; CDR3aa: CASRLTGGLEEKLFF
abundance: .; j_gene: TRBJ2-1; v_gene: TRBV27; d_gene: TRBD2; CDR3nt: TGTGCCAGCAGTTTATGGACTAGCGGGAGTGGGAGGGGCTCCTACAATGAGCAGTTCTTC; CDR3aa: CASSLWTSGSGRGSYNEQFF
abundance: .; j_gene: TRBJ2-3; v_gene: TRBV28; d_gene: .; CDR3nt: TGTGCCAGCAGTTTAACTAGCAGGACAGATACGCAGTATTTT; CDR3aa: CASSLTSRTDTQYF